The present entry profiles one T cell receptor (beta chain) with its context. This specimen belongs to a study of blood T cell repertoires in COVID-19. As for the study in general: Researchers got acute and convalescent COVID-19 samples from the United States, Italy and Spain. In each case, the material was cDNA or gDNA derived from T cells, B-cell-depleted T cells, or PBMCs.

The CDR3 spans 14 residues. CDR1 and CDR2 (germline): MNHEY, SVGAGI. Trimming pared 0 bases from V and 6 bases from J, leaving 9 bases between. As handled by the study authors: By means of reference gene primer amplification, nucleated cell counts were estimated. Using immunoSEQ multiplex PCR, the repertoire was profiled, and TCRdb retains in-frame clones only, with some absent. Clone size and V and J calls were adopted from that table, with D and trimming inferred from the DNA. The sample carries fewer than 200,000 clones, around 74% recorded once. The TCR comes from a woman aged 80 or over with acute or convalescent COVID-19. Input material: peripheral blood. The rearrangement uses TRBV6-5 and TRBJ2-1; no clear D gene. The CDR3 is CASSYSIGSNEQFF. The CDR3 nucleotides read TGTGCCAGCAGTTACTCGATTGGCAGCAATGAGCAGTTCTTC.